The text below deals with one T cell receptor (beta chain). The antigen is not known. For blood RNA, unsorted whole blood served as the source, and germline DNA was extracted too. They drew approximately 4.2 milliliters of peripheral blood before surgery. This sample stems from a study of tumor-infiltrating lymphocytes in primary liver carcinoma. Study results and limitations: Tumor-adjacent and tumor-blood pairs shared less of their repertoires than tumor region pairs shared. Significantly larger top-250-clone fractions were found in tumors than in blood (p = 0.039).

Priming with a constant-region primer yielded TCR beta cDNA from 400 to 500 ng total RNA. It was through three nested multiplex PCR rounds of slightly modified ARM-PCR that TCR beta libraries arose. In TCRdb, the multiplex PCR reads were re-called with MiXCR into one record per CDR3 protein. The table has about 180,000 distinct CDR3 sequences, roughly three fifths seen once. The sample comprised peripheral blood. The origin of this receptor is a man in his forties with primary liver carcinoma and hepatitis B virus infection.

The CDR3 DNA sequence: TGTGCCAGCCTCGAGGGGCACGAGCAGTACTTC. Its translation is CASLEGHEQYF. The chain recombines TRBV12-3 or TRBV12-4 with TRBJ2-7, with D perhaps TRBD1 or TRBD2 (5 bases each). This CDR3 is built from 11 residues. V gave up 8 bases and J gave up 5 bases, with 10 bases separating them.